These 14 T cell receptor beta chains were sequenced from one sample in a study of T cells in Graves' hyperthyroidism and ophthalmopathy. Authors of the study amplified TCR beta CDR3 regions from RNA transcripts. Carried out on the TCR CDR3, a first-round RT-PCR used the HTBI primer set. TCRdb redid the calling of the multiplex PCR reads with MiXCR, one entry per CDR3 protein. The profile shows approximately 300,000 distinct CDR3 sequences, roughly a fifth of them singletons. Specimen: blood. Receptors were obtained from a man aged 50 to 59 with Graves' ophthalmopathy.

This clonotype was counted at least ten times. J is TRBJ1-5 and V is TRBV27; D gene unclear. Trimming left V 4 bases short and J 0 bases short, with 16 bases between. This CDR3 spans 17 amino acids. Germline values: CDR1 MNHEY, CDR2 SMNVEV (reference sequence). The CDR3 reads CASSSAGVDYSNQPQHF. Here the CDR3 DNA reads TGTGCCAGCAGTTCCGCTGGGGTCGATTATAGCAATCAGCCCCAGCATTTT.

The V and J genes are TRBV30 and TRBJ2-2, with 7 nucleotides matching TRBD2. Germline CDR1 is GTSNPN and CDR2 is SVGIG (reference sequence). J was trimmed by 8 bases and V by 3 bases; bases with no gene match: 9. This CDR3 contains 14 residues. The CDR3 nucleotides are TGTGCCTGGAGGGAAAAGCGGGAATGGGGGGAGCTGTTTTTT. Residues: CAWREKREWGELFF.

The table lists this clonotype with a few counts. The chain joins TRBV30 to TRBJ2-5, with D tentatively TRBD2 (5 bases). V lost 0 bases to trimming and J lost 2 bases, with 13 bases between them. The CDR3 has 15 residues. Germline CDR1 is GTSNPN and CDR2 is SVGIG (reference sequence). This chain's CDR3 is CAWSVGVGVQETQYF. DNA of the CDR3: TGTGCCTGGAGTGTCGGAGTGGGAGTTCAAGAGACCCAGTACTTC.

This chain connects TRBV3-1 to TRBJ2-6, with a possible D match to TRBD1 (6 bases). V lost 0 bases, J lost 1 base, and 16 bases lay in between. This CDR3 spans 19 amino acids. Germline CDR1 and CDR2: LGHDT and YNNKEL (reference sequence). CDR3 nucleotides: TGTGCCAGCAGCCAAGAGCGGACAGCCGTGCTTTCTGGGGCCAACGTCCTGACTTTC. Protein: CASSQERTAVLSGANVLTF.

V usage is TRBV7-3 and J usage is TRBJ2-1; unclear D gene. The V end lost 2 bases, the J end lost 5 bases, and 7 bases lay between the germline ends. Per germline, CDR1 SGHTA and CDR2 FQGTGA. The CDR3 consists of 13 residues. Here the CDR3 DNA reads TGTGCCAGCAGCTTAGATCAGGACAATGAGCAGTTCTTC. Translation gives CASSLDQDNEQFF. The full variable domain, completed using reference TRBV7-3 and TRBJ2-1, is GAGVSQTPSNKVTEKGKYVELRCDPISGHTALYWYRQSLGQGPEFLIYFQGTGAADDSGLPNDRFFAVRPEGSVSTLKIQRTERGDSAVYLCASSLDQDNEQFFGPGTRLTVL.

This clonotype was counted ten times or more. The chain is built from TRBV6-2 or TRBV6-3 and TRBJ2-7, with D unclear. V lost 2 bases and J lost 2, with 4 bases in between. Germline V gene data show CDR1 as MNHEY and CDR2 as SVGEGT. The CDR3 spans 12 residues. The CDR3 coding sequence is TGTGCCAGCAGTTACATAACCTACGAGCAGTACTTC. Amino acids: CASSYITYEQYF.

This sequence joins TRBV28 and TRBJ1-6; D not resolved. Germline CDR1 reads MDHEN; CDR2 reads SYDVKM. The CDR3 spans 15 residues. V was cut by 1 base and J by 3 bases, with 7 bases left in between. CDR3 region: CASSLSNSYNSPLHF. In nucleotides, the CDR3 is TGTGCCAGCAGTTTATCTAACAGCTATAATTCACCCCTCCACTTT.

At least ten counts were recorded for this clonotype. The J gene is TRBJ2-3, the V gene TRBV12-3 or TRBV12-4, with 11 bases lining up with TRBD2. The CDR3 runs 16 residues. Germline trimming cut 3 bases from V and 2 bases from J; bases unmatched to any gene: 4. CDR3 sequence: CASSFASGGLTDTQYF. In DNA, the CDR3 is TGTGCCAGCAGTTTCGCTAGCGGGGGGCTCACAGATACGCAGTATTTT.

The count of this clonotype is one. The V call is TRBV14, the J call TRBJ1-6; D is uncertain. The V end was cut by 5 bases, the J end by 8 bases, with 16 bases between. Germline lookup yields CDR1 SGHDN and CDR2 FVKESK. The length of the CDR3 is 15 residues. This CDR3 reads CASSSQLNLDSPLHF. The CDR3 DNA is TGTGCCAGCAGCTCCCAGTTGAATCTGGATTCACCCCTCCACTTT.

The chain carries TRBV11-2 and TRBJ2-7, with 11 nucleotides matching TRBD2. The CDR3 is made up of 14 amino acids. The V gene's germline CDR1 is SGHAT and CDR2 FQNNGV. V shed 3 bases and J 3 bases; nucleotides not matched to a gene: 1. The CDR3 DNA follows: TGTGCCAGCAGCTTCGGGACTAGCGGCTACGAGCAGTACTTC. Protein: CASSFGTSGYEQYF.

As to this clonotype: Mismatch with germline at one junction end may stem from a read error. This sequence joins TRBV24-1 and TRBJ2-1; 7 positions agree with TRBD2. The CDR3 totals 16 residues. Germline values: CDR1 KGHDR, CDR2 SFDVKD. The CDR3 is CATSASGAGVDNEQLF. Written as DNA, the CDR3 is TGTGCCACCAGTGCATCCGGGGCGGGAGTAGATAATGAGCAGCTCTTC.

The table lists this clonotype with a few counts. CDR3 sequence (DNA): TGCAGTGCTAGAGATTTGGAGGGGTCGAACACTGAAGCTTTCTTT. Translating it yields CSARDLEGSNTEAFF. This chain joins TRBV20-1 and TRBJ1-1, with D possibly matching TRBD1 (5 bases). Germline-derived CDR1 and CDR2 are DFQATT and SNEGSKA (reference sequence). The CDR3 length is 15 residues. Trimming cost V 0 bases and J 1 base, with 12 bases left between them.

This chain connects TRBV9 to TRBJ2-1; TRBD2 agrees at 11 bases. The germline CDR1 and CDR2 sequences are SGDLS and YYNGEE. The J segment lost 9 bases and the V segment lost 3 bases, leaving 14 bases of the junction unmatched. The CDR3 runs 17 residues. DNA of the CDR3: TGTGCCAGCAGCGCCCTCGTTGGTAGCGGGAGGGGTAGTGAGCAGTTCTTC. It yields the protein CASSALVGSGRGSEQFF.

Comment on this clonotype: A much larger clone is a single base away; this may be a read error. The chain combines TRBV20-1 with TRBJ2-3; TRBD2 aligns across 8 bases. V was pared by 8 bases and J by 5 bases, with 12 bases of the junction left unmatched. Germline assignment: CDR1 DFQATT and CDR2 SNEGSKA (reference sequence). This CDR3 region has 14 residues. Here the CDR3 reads CSTDPAGVEDTQYF. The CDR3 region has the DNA TGCAGTACGGACCCAGCGGGAGTGGAAGATACGCAGTATTTT.